This TCR beta chain came from a study of blood T cell repertoires in COVID-19. This clone has a handful of counts. Germline V CDR1 and CDR2: MNHEY, SVGEGT. The ends lost 5 bases at V and 5 bases at J; junction bases unmatched: 10. The CDR3 length is 15 residues. The protocol was immunoSEQ multiplex PCR, while the TCRdb copy is restricted to in-frame clones and leaves out a portion. The profile shows about 350,000 clones, approximately 89% of them singletons. Material for sequencing was peripheral blood. The TCR sequence derives from a woman in her sixties with COVID-19, enrolled during active disease. The chain employs TRBV6-2 or TRBV6-3 and TRBJ1-1; TRBD1 agrees at 8 bases. The CDR3 sequence: CASSGQGMGRTEAFF. The CDR3 region has the DNA TGTGCCAGCAGTGGACAGGGAATGGGGAGAACTGAAGCTTTCTTT.